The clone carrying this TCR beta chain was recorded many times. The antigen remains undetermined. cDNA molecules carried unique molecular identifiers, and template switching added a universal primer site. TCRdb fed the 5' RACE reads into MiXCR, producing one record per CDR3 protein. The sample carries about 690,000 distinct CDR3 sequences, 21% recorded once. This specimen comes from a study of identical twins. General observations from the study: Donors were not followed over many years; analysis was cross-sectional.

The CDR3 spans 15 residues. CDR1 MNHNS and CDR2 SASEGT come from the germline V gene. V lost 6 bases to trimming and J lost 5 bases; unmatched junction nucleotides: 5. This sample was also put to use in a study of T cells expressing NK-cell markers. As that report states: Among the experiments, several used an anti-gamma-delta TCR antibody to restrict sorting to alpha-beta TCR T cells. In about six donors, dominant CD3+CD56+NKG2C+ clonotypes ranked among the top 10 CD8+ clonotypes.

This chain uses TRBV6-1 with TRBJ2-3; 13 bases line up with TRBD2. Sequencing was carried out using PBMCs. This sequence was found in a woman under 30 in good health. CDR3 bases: TGTGCCAGCAGCCTACTAGCGGGGGGGATAGATACGCAGTATTTT. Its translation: CASSLLAGGIDTQYF.